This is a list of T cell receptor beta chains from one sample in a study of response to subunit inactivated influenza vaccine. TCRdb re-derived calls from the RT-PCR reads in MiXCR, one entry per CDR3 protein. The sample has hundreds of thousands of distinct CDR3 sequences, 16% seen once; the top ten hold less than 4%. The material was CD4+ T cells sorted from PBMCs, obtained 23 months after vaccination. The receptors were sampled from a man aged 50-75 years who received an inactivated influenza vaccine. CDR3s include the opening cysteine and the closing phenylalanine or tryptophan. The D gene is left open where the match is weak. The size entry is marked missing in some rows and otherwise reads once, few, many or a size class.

cdr3_aa: CASSLGARGRETQYF; d_call: -; j_call: TRBJ2-5; v_call: TRBV7-6; clone_size: -
cdr3_aa: CASSLDTHSYEQYF; d_call: -; j_call: TRBJ2-7; v_call: TRBV7-3; clone_size: few
cdr3_aa: CSSKGLSRNIHRTDTQYF; d_call: -; j_call: TRBJ2-3; v_call: TRBV29-1; clone_size: -
cdr3_aa: CASSAPGRTDTQYF; d_call: -; j_call: TRBJ2-3; v_call: TRBV7-8; clone_size: -
cdr3_aa: CASSQGERGGGRTDTQYF; d_call: TRBD2; j_call: TRBJ2-3; v_call: TRBV4-2; clone_size: -
cdr3_aa: CASKPRGGDPLEQYF; d_call: -; j_call: TRBJ2-7; v_call: TRBV5-1; clone_size: few
cdr3_aa: CSARVQGIMREQYF; d_call: TRBD1; j_call: TRBJ2-7; v_call: TRBV20-1; clone_size: -
cdr3_aa: CSGDTGGASYNEQFF; d_call: -; j_call: TRBJ2-1; v_call: TRBV29-1; clone_size: few
cdr3_aa: CASSSVGDKNIQYF; d_call: -; j_call: TRBJ2-4; v_call: TRBV5-1; clone_size: -
cdr3_aa: CSGGDRGEAFF; d_call: TRBD1; j_call: TRBJ1-1; v_call: TRBV29-1; clone_size: -
cdr3_aa: CASSNQGVQPQHF; d_call: -; j_call: TRBJ1-5; v_call: TRBV7-8; clone_size: -
cdr3_aa: CASSQLGDRVTEAFF; d_call: TRBD1; j_call: TRBJ1-1; v_call: TRBV4-2; clone_size: few
cdr3_aa: CASSASQGAGYGYTF; d_call: TRBD1; j_call: TRBJ1-2; v_call: TRBV11-2; clone_size: many
cdr3_aa: CASSKAGTGGNIQYF; d_call: TRBD1; j_call: TRBJ2-4; v_call: TRBV6-2/TRBV6-3; clone_size: -
cdr3_aa: CASSQNLDGGYTF; d_call: -; j_call: TRBJ1-2; v_call: TRBV18; clone_size: few
cdr3_aa: CASSPAGGPKEKLFF; d_call: -; j_call: TRBJ1-4; v_call: TRBV11-1; clone_size: -
cdr3_aa: CASSLRDRGSETQYF; d_call: TRBD1; j_call: TRBJ2-5; v_call: TRBV5-1; clone_size: -
cdr3_aa: CASCGQTYVNEQFF; d_call: -; j_call: TRBJ2-1; v_call: TRBV28; clone_size: -
cdr3_aa: CSVRLVDTQYF; d_call: -; j_call: TRBJ2-3; v_call: TRBV29-1; clone_size: -
cdr3_aa: CASSRDRVYNEQFF; d_call: TRBD1; j_call: TRBJ2-1; v_call: TRBV5-1; clone_size: few
cdr3_aa: CSAGLLEGMNTEAFF; d_call: -; j_call: TRBJ1-1; v_call: TRBV20-1; clone_size: -
cdr3_aa: CASSHTSATGELFF; d_call: TRBD2; j_call: TRBJ2-2; v_call: TRBV11-2; clone_size: few
cdr3_aa: CASSPGGAVNEQFF; d_call: TRBD2; j_call: TRBJ2-1; v_call: TRBV6-2/TRBV6-3; clone_size: -
cdr3_aa: CSASQDPAGEKLFF; d_call: -; j_call: TRBJ1-4; v_call: TRBV20-1; clone_size: few
cdr3_aa: CASSPTTVQETGELFF; d_call: -; j_call: TRBJ2-2; v_call: TRBV5-1; clone_size: few
cdr3_aa: CASRTSSRDEQYF; d_call: -; j_call: TRBJ2-7; v_call: TRBV7-8; clone_size: few
cdr3_aa: CASSSGLAGGLYNEQFF; d_call: TRBD2; j_call: TRBJ2-1; v_call: TRBV5-1; clone_size: -
cdr3_aa: CASSLNAQPQHF; d_call: -; j_call: TRBJ1-5; v_call: TRBV12-3/TRBV12-4; clone_size: -
cdr3_aa: CASSPFGQGSDTQYF; d_call: TRBD1; j_call: TRBJ2-3; v_call: TRBV7-2; clone_size: -
cdr3_aa: CATTLGQDSTDTQYF; d_call: TRBD1; j_call: TRBJ2-3; v_call: TRBV15; clone_size: -
cdr3_aa: CASREGQGYEQYF; d_call: -; j_call: TRBJ2-7; v_call: TRBV4-1; clone_size: few
cdr3_aa: CSASRSIGAWEQYF; d_call: -; j_call: TRBJ2-7; v_call: TRBV20-1; clone_size: -
cdr3_aa: CSANRINREQFF; d_call: -; j_call: TRBJ2-1; v_call: TRBV20-1; clone_size: -
cdr3_aa: CASSLGPNYGYTF; d_call: -; j_call: TRBJ1-2; v_call: TRBV12-3/TRBV12-4; clone_size: many
cdr3_aa: CSARDSGQGTGNTIYF; d_call: TRBD1; j_call: TRBJ1-3; v_call: TRBV20-1; clone_size: few
cdr3_aa: CASNAGSTYNEQFF; d_call: -; j_call: TRBJ2-1; v_call: TRBV19; clone_size: few
cdr3_aa: CASSLGASGGTDTQYF; d_call: TRBD2; j_call: TRBJ2-3; v_call: TRBV12-3/TRBV12-4; clone_size: -
cdr3_aa: CASSPQTGGIRPQHF; d_call: TRBD1; j_call: TRBJ1-5; v_call: TRBV18; clone_size: few
cdr3_aa: CASSKGPLGEQYF; d_call: -; j_call: TRBJ2-7; v_call: TRBV21-1; clone_size: few
cdr3_aa: CSAQPTSATYNEQFF; d_call: TRBD2; j_call: TRBJ2-1; v_call: TRBV20-1; clone_size: -
cdr3_aa: CATSAKPGQRYNEQFF; d_call: TRBD1; j_call: TRBJ2-1; v_call: TRBV24-1; clone_size: few
cdr3_aa: CASSRTDYHEQFF; d_call: -; j_call: TRBJ2-1; v_call: TRBV4-3; clone_size: few
cdr3_aa: CASSQELAGGTEQYF; d_call: TRBD2; j_call: TRBJ2-7; v_call: TRBV3-1; clone_size: few
cdr3_aa: CASSQDRGSSYEQYF; d_call: TRBD1; j_call: TRBJ2-7; v_call: TRBV4-3; clone_size: -
cdr3_aa: CAIRWGEDTEAFF; d_call: -; j_call: TRBJ1-1; v_call: TRBV10-3; clone_size: few
cdr3_aa: CASSTQGTAGELFF; d_call: TRBD1; j_call: TRBJ2-2; v_call: TRBV7-2; clone_size: -
cdr3_aa: CASSPGTGDNQPQHF; d_call: TRBD1; j_call: TRBJ1-5; v_call: TRBV7-9; clone_size: -
cdr3_aa: CASVWGTSTDTQYF; d_call: -; j_call: TRBJ2-3; v_call: TRBV11-2; clone_size: few
cdr3_aa: CAWSKTRRQFF; d_call: -; j_call: TRBJ2-1; v_call: TRBV30; clone_size: many
cdr3_aa: CASSLVGGGLSYEQYF; d_call: TRBD2; j_call: TRBJ2-7; v_call: TRBV7-2; clone_size: -